A single sample gave rise to the 17 T cell receptor beta chains below, sequenced in a study of CD8+CD57+ T cells in acquired aplastic anemia. Profiles of TCR beta VDJ and CDR3 were generated from a genomic DNA template. TCRdb reprocessed the reads with MiXCR, giving one entry per CDR3 protein. Among about 160,000 distinct CDR3 sequences, around half were seen once, and the ten largest hold 3% to 4%. Patients chosen for sequencing had shown CD8+CD57+ cell expansion by flow cytometry. Material: sorted CD4+, CD8+, or CD8+CD57+ T cells (not recorded which) from PBMCs. The receptor set was obtained from a human donor with aplastic anemia.

This clonotype occurred many times. V is TRBV12-3 or TRBV12-4 and J is TRBJ2-1, with no clear D. This CDR3 has 13 residues. V lost 3 bases and J 8 bases, leaving 11 bases between the germline ends. The CDR3 DNA reads as TGTGCCAGCAGTTTCAGTGTTGTAGATGAGCAGTTCTTC. This encodes CASSFSVVDEQFF.

CDR3: CASSLGGTSNEQFF. In nucleotides, the CDR3 is TGTGCCAGCAGCTTAGGGGGGACAAGCAATGAGCAGTTCTTC. The V and J genes are TRBV7-7 and TRBJ2-1; TRBD1 is a possible D gene (6 bases). The ends were cut back, 1 base at V and 6 bases at J, with 10 bases in the middle. The germline gives CDR1 SSHAT, CDR2 FNYEAQ (reference sequence). The CDR3 is 14 residues long.

The CDR3 spells CASSFDTEAFF. The CDR3 DNA is TGTGCCAGTAGTTTCGACACTGAAGCTTTCTTT. This rearrangement joins TRBV19 to TRBJ1-1; D ambiguous. Deletions cut 5 bases from V and 3 bases from J, with 4 bases between. The CDR3 is 11 residues long. Germline values: CDR1 LNHDA, CDR2 SQIVND (reference sequence).

The chain couples TRBV24-1 to TRBJ1-2; the D is unclear. Germline V gene data show CDR1 as KGHDR and CDR2 as SFDVKD. The CDR3 runs to 14 residues. V lost 0 bases to trimming and J lost 1 base, with 5 bases between them. CDR3 nucleotides: TGTGCCACCAGTGATTTGGGACTTAACTATGGCTACACCTTC. This gives the protein CATSDLGLNYGYTF.

This clonotype was counted at least ten times. The V and J genes are TRBV7-2 and TRBJ2-7; TRBD1 is a possible D gene (5 bases). Looked up from germline, CDR1 is SGHTA and CDR2 is FQGNSA. V lost 2 bases and J lost 3, with 11 bases in between. The CDR3 consists of 14 residues. This chain's CDR3 is CASSLTQGHYEQYF. Here the CDR3 DNA reads TGTGCCAGCAGCTTAACGCAGGGCCACTACGAGCAGTACTTC.

The chain is built from TRBV5-4 and TRBJ2-7; 8 bases map to TRBD1. Looked up from germline, CDR1 is SGHNT and CDR2 is YYREEE (reference sequence). V trimming: 0 bases; J trimming: 4 bases; junction bases outside the gene matches: 3. The CDR3 covers 14 residues. The CDR3: CASSLGTGYYEQYF. The CDR3, as DNA: TGTGCCAGCAGCTTGGGGACAGGGTATTACGAGCAGTACTTC.

The chain employs TRBV29-1 and TRBJ1-2; D possibly corresponds to TRBD1 (6 bases). V was cut by 1 base and J by 8 bases, with 11 bases left in between. Per germline, CDR1 SQVTM and CDR2 ANQGSEA. The CDR3 runs to 12 residues. CDR3 sequence (DNA): TGCAGCGTTGAAGGGGACACGAGCGGCTACACCTTC. The encoded protein is CSVEGDTSGYTF.

V is TRBV10-3 and J is TRBJ2-7, with TRBD1 matching over 7 bases. J gave up 7 bases and V 8 bases, and 5 bases lay outside the gene matches. The CDR3 extends over 11 amino acids. Germline lookup yields CDR1 ENHRY and CDR2 SYGVKD. CDR3 nucleotide sequence: TGTGCCATCGGGGACAGCAATGAGCAGTACGTC. It encodes CAIGDSNEQYV.

The chain has TRBV19 and TRBJ1-5; 8 nucleotides match TRBD1. Germline CDR1 and CDR2: LNHDA and SQIVND (reference sequence). The CDR3 extends over 18 amino acids. The ends lost 6 bases at V and 0 bases at J; junction bases unmatched: 13. CDR3 DNA sequence: TGTGCCAGTAGGATCATGACAGGGGCGTTTGATAGCAATCAGCCCCAGCATTTT. It codes for CASRIMTGAFDSNQPQHF. Drawing the rest from reference TRBV19 and TRBJ1-5, the complete variable domain is DGGITQSPKYLFRKEGQNVTLSCEQNLNHDAMYWYRQDPGQGLRLIYYSQIVNDFQKGDIAEGYSVSREKKESFPLTVTSAQKNPTAFYLCASRIMTGAFDSNQPQHFGDGTRLSIL.

V gene TRBV6-5 combines with J gene TRBJ1-1; 8 bases are shared with TRBD1. J was trimmed by 1 base and V by 4 bases; bases with no gene match: 5. CDR1 and CDR2 (germline): MNHEY, SVGAGI. The CDR3 covers 15 residues. CDR3 DNA sequence: TGTGCCAGCAGTTCAGCCGGGACAGGGAACACTGAAGCTTTCTTT. Encoded protein: CASSSAGTGNTEAFF.

This clonotype has a handful of counts. The chain recombines TRBV7-6 with TRBJ2-5; possibly TRBD2 for D (6 bases). V was clipped by 5 bases and J by 0 bases, with 19 bases between them. This CDR3 spans 17 amino acids. The germline CDR1 and CDR2 sequences are SGHVS and FNYEAQ. CDR3: CASSVVGPGGDQETQYF. DNA of the CDR3: TGTGCCAGCAGCGTCGTCGGGCCTGGAGGGGACCAAGAGACCCAGTACTTC.

The rearrangement uses TRBV19 and TRBJ2-7, with TRBD2 identical over 11 bases. CDR3 length: 14 residues. V was pared by 6 bases and J by 6 bases, with 7 bases of the junction left unmatched. Germline CDR1 reads LNHDA; CDR2 reads SQIVND (reference sequence). The CDR3 spells CASSILAGEGEQYV. The CDR3 DNA is TGTGCCAGTAGCATACTAGCGGGGGAAGGCGAGCAGTACGTC.

Of note for this clonotype: A much larger clone differs by one base, so this may be a read error. The J gene is TRBJ1-4, the V gene TRBV5-1, with D perhaps matching TRBD1 (6 bases). There are 14 residues in the CDR3. CDR1 and CDR2 (germline): SGHRS, YFSETQ. The CDR3 sequence: CASSLDGGNEKPFF. Written as DNA, the CDR3 is TGCGCCAGCAGCTTGGATGGGGGCAATGAAAAACCGTTTTTT.

This clonotype was counted at least ten times. V and J are TRBV6-5 and TRBJ2-7; D gene uncertain. Germline CDR1 reads MNHEY; CDR2 reads SVGAGI. This CDR3 is 14 amino acids long. The V end was cut by 4 bases, the J end by 1 base, with 11 bases between. The CDR3 sequence: CASSSQPSSYEQYF. The CDR3 bases are TGTGCCAGCAGTTCTCAACCCTCGTCCTACGAGCAGTACTTC.

This clonotype was seen more than once but under ten times. The genes are TRBV6-1 and TRBJ2-1; TRBD2 might be the D (6 bases). Germline V gene data show CDR1 as MNHNS and CDR2 as SASEGT. CDR3 length equals 14 residues. V lost 8 bases and J 6 bases, leaving 17 bases between the germline ends. CDR3 residues: CASSPLGTLNEQFF. In nucleotides, the CDR3 is TGTGCCAGCTCACCACTCGGGACTCTCAATGAGCAGTTCTTC.

This clonotype was counted many times. The chain combines TRBV24-1 with TRBJ1-2; the D is unclear. The CDR3 contains 14 residues. Germline CDR1 and CDR2: KGHDR and SFDVKD. The V end was cut by 4 bases, the J end by 4 bases, with 12 bases between. CDR3 DNA: TGTGCCACCAGTGACGGGGAGGCGAGCTATGGCTACACCTTC. Protein product: CATSDGEASYGYTF.

There are many counts of this clonotype. The chain joins TRBV18 to TRBJ1-2; a weak D match, TRBD1 (5 bases). Trimming took off 3 bases at V and 4 bases at J, with 9 bases between the two ends. Germline V gives CDR1 KGHSH, CDR2 LQKENI. The CDR3 has 13 amino acids. The CDR3: CASSPDSSYGYTF. The CDR3 DNA reads TGTGCCAGCTCACCCGACAGCTCCTATGGCTACACCTTC.